The present entry profiles one T cell receptor beta chain with its context. No antigen is known for it. Use of 60 Vbeta and 13 Jbeta primers characterized the PCR. Method: immunoSEQ multiplex PCR; TCRdb's copy keeps in-frame clones and lacks some. The sample shows roughly 150,000 clones, around 78% of them seen only once. The data are from a study of cytomegalovirus exposure and HLA in healthy donors. Overall study results and limits: Later analysis showed most CMV-associated TCR beta chains appearing HLA-restricted. Usually a TCR sequence was rare, but some public TCRs were found in many donors.

The CDR3 contains 13 residues. Looked up from germline, CDR1 is SQVTM and CDR2 is ANQGSEA. V shed 7 bases and J 6 bases; nucleotides not matched to a gene: 4. All the people who gave samples were healthy bone marrow donors. The sample consisted of PBMCs. The receptor was isolated from a woman under 30 in good health and CMV-seronegative. The chain links TRBV29-1 to TRBJ2-1; 12 nucleotides align to TRBD2. The CDR3 sequence: CSGTSGIGNEQFF. CDR3 in DNA: TGCAGCGGGACTAGCGGGATTGGCAATGAGCAGTTCTTC.